One sample yielded the 28 T cell receptor beta chains listed below, sequenced in a study of blood T cells in healthy people across ages. A second PCR, run for roughly 7 to 11 cycles, used a sample-barcoded 5' primer plus a J-beta primer mix. TCRdb recomputed calls from the 5' RACE reads with MiXCR, one row per CDR3 protein. The repertoire includes roughly 1,300,000 distinct CDR3 sequences, approximately 59% of them detected once, and more than 6% sits in the top ten. Sequences were obtained from blood. The source is a man between 18 and 35 years old in good health.

The gene calls are TRBV12-3 or TRBV12-4 and TRBJ1-2, with unresolved D. Trimming left V 5 bases short and J 0 bases short, with 10 bases between. This CDR3 spans 14 amino acids. The DNA of the CDR3 is TGTGCCAGCAGTGAGACACCGGCTAACTATGGCTACACCTTC. Its translation is CASSETPANYGYTF.

The chain couples TRBV6-1 to TRBJ2-7; D remains unclear. The CDR3 totals 16 residues. Germline lookup yields CDR1 MNHNS and CDR2 SASEGT. Trimming took off 6 bases at V and 0 bases at J, with 18 bases between the two ends. The CDR3 loop reads CASRELGRVSSYEQYF. The CDR3 DNA follows: TGTGCCAGCAGAGAGCTCGGACGGGTGAGCTCCTACGAGCAGTACTTC.

In regard to this clonotype: This may be a read error, as it is one base from a much larger clone. The chain couples TRBV5-6 to TRBJ1-2; 9 bases match TRBD1. Unmatched junction bases numbered 5, after V lost 3 bases and J lost 8 bases. This CDR3 spans 13 amino acids. Germline lookup yields CDR1 SGHDT and CDR2 YYEEEE. This CDR3 reads CASSWTGDEGYTF. DNA of the CDR3: TGTGCCAGCAGCTGGACAGGGGATGAAGGCTACACCTTC.

A remark on this clonotype: At one boundary the junction diverges from the germline segment, which might be a read error. This chain connects TRBV6-1 to TRBJ2-1; D might be TRBD2 (5 bases). The length of the CDR3 is 16 residues. Germline values: CDR1 MNHNS, CDR2 SASEGT. The CDR3: CACSGGGPPLANEQFF. DNA for the CDR3: TGTGCCTGCAGTGGAGGTGGGCCTCCCCTCGCCAATGAGCAGTTCTTC.

The J gene is TRBJ1-1, the V gene TRBV5-1, with 7 bases lining up with TRBD1. The CDR3 length is 15 residues. After removal of 4 bases from V and 0 bases from J, the junction contained 6 bases not matched to a gene. Germline assignment: CDR1 SGHRS and CDR2 YFSETQ. DNA of the CDR3: TGCGCCAGCAGCCCCCAGACAGGGATGAACACTGAAGCTTTCTTT. Protein sequence: CASSPQTGMNTEAFF. The whole variable domain, remainder taken from reference TRBV5-1 and TRBJ1-1, is KAGVTQTPRYLIKTRGQQVTLSCSPISGHRSVSWYQQTPGQGLQFLFEYFSETQRNKGNFPGRFSGRQFSNSRSEMNVSTLELGDSALYLCASSPQTGMNTEAFFGQGTRLTVV.

This clonotype has more than one count but fewer than ten. The V gene is TRBV4-1, the J gene TRBJ1-1, with D possibly matching TRBD1 (6 bases). The CDR3 totals 15 residues. Trimming stripped 2 bases from V and 0 bases from J, with 10 bases between. Germline V gene sequence: CDR1 MGHRA, CDR2 YSYEKL. The chain's CDR3 is CASSQKQGLNTEAFF. The CDR3 coding sequence is TGCGCCAGCAGCCAAAAACAGGGCTTGAACACTGAAGCTTTCTTT.

This chain links TRBV28 with TRBJ2-7; D unclear. The CDR3 extends over 13 amino acids. Germline V gene lookup returns CDR1 MDHEN and CDR2 SYDVKM. The germline V and J ends were trimmed by 6 bases and 5 bases, with 14 bases remaining between them. The DNA of the CDR3 is TGTGCCAGCAGCGACCCCCAGAGGAACGAGCAGTACTTC. As protein: CASSDPQRNEQYF.

The chain combines TRBV14 with TRBJ2-5; tentative D call: TRBD2 (5 bases). Trimming cost V 0 bases and J 2 bases, with 16 bases left between them. The CDR3 has 17 residues. The germline CDR1 and CDR2 sequences are SGHDN and FVKESK. The CDR3 region has the DNA TGTGCCAGCAGCCAAGAGAATCACCAGCGGAGACAAGAGACCCAGTACTTC. Amino acids: CASSQENHQRRQETQYF.

The chain joins TRBV11-2 to TRBJ1-5; D is uncertain. CDR1 is SGHAT and CDR2 is FQNNGV in the germline V gene. V shed 1 base and J shed 0 bases, with 13 bases lying between them. The length of the CDR3 is 17 residues. The CDR3 nucleotides are TGTGCCAGCAGCTTAGGGGTCGGAGCTTATAGCAATCAGCCCCAGCATTTT. Translation gives CASSLGVGAYSNQPQHF.

This clonotype showed up many times. The chain combines TRBV4-2 with TRBJ2-7; TRBD1 aligns across 8 bases. Germline assignment: CDR1 LGHNA and CDR2 YNFKEQ. The CDR3 is made up of 14 amino acids. V dropped 4 bases and J dropped 5; count of bases not matched to a gene: 7. CDR3 nucleotide sequence: TGTGCCAGCAGCCGTGGGACAGGCGTAAACGAGCAGTACTTC. Amino acid sequence: CASSRGTGVNEQYF.

The chain is built from TRBV10-3 and TRBJ2-4, with unresolved D. The J call may be incorrect, as the DNA end agrees better with TRBJ2-7. This CDR3 contains 13 residues. Germline V gene data show CDR1 as ENHRY and CDR2 as SYGVKD. CDR3 nucleotide sequence: TGTGCCATCAGTGAATACAGAGACTACGAGCAGTACTTC. Encoded protein: CAISEYRDYEQYF.

A few counts support this clonotype. The chain couples TRBV7-2 to TRBJ2-4, with unresolved D. The assigned J gene may be wrong: the sequence end matches TRBJ2-7 better. The germline V gene has CDR1 SGHTA and CDR2 FQGNSA. The CDR3 runs to 12 residues. CDR3 region: CASSANLDEQYF. As DNA, the CDR3 is TGTGCCAGCAGCGCCAACTTGGACGAGCAGTACTTC.

The V and J genes are TRBV4-2 and TRBJ1-2; D is undetermined. V was pared by 0 bases and J by 1 base, with 6 bases between. The V gene's germline CDR1 is LGHNA and CDR2 YNFKEQ. The CDR3 loop spans 14 amino acids. In nucleotides, the CDR3 is TGTGCCAGCAGCCAAGACCACAGTAACTATGGCTACACCTTC. Its translation is CASSQDHSNYGYTF.

The chain is built from TRBV20-1 and TRBJ1-6; D is ambiguous. Germline CDR1 reads DFQATT; CDR2 reads SNEGSKA (reference sequence). Trimming left V 3 bases short and J 0 bases short, with 6 bases between. The CDR3 sequence is 14 residues long. CDR3 sequence: CSASFRSYNSPLHF. CDR3 bases: TGCAGTGCTAGTTTTCGCTCCTATAATTCACCCCTCCACTTT.

In its sample, this clonotype was seen many times. The J gene is TRBJ2-5, the V gene TRBV12-3 or TRBV12-4; D unclear. The CDR3 contains 12 residues. V lost 2 bases, J lost 2 bases, and 3 bases lay in between. The CDR3, as DNA: TGTGCCAGCAGTTTACAGCAAGAGACCCAGTACTTC. Its translation is CASSLQQETQYF.

CDR3 residues: CASIPEPGQGGTEAFF. DNA for the CDR3: TGTGCCAGCATTCCCGAACCGGGACAGGGGGGCACTGAAGCTTTCTTT. J is TRBJ1-1 and V is TRBV6-1, with 11 bases identical to TRBD1. CDR1 is MNHNS, CDR2 SASEGT, per germline. V was clipped by 7 bases and J by 4 bases; unmatched bases: 11. The CDR3 consists of 16 residues.

This chain joins TRBV5-1 and TRBJ2-2, with D unresolved. The CDR3 runs 15 residues. The germline V gene encodes CDR1 SGHRS and CDR2 YFSETQ. V lost 0 bases, J lost 3 bases, and 9 bases lay in between. CDR3 coding DNA: TGCGCCAGCAGCTTGGGGGCTGCCGACACCGGGGAGCTGTTTTTT. This codes for CASSLGAADTGELFF.

The rearrangement joins TRBV12-3 or TRBV12-4 to TRBJ2-7, with 7 bases matching TRBD2. There are 14 residues in the CDR3. V lost 6 bases to trimming and J lost 3 bases; unmatched junction nucleotides: 8. CDR3 region: CASSQGGWGYEQYF. CDR3 in DNA: TGTGCCAGCAGCCAGGGAGGGTGGGGCTACGAGCAGTACTTC.

Concerning this clonotype itself: Germline and junction disagree at one end, which may indicate a read error. The chain recombines TRBV3-1 with TRBJ2-1; the match to TRBD1 covers 10 bases. This CDR3 has 16 amino acids. CDR1 and CDR2 from the germline V gene are LGHDT and YNNKEL (reference sequence). CDR3 in DNA: TGTGCCAGCAGCGACCGACAGGGGGCCGCCTACAAGGAGCAGTTCTTC. This gives the protein CASSDRQGAAYKEQFF.

This clonotype has at least ten counts. The rearrangement uses TRBV27 and TRBJ2-7; D might be TRBD2 (5 bases). Germline V gene sequence: CDR1 MNHEY, CDR2 SMNVEV (reference sequence). The germline V and J ends were trimmed by 2 bases and 2 bases, with 7 bases remaining between them. The CDR3 length is 13 residues. The CDR3 DNA reads TGTGCCAGCAGTTTAGAGGGTCCCTACGAGCAGTACTTC. It encodes CASSLEGPYEQYF.

J is TRBJ2-3 and V is TRBV10-3, with 7 bases matching TRBD2. The ends lost 4 bases at V and 6 bases at J; junction bases unmatched: 13. CDR1 and CDR2 (germline): ENHRY, SYGVKD. The CDR3 consists of 16 residues. This CDR3 reads CAISGSRNSGSDTQYF. CDR3 nucleotide sequence: TGTGCCATCAGTGGAAGTCGTAATAGCGGGTCCGATACGCAGTATTTT.

This chain connects TRBV20-1 to TRBJ2-5; D is unresolved. Looked up from germline, CDR1 is DFQATT and CDR2 is SNEGSKA (reference sequence). The CDR3 length is 13 residues. Trimming stripped 5 bases from V and 2 bases from J, with 12 bases between. The CDR3: CSAGPPTQETQYF. CDR3 nucleotides: TGCAGTGCTGGGCCCCCCACACAAGAGACCCAGTACTTC.

The chain uses TRBV20-1 and TRBJ2-1; 12 positions match TRBD1. CDR3 length: 11 residues. Germline V gives CDR1 DFQATT, CDR2 SNEGSKA (reference sequence). The V gene end was trimmed by 6 bases and the J gene end by 12 bases; junction bases not matched to a gene: 3. The CDR3 sequence: CSAGTGGGQFF. In DNA form, the CDR3 reads TGCAGTGCAGGGACAGGGGGCGGGCAGTTCTTC.

The chain carries TRBV15 and TRBJ2-7, with TRBD1 identical over 7 bases. The germline CDR1 and CDR2 sequences are LNHNV and YYDKDF (reference sequence). The CDR3 totals 15 residues. V gave up 0 bases and J gave up 2 bases; unmatched junction bases: 4. CDR3 DNA sequence: TGTGCCACCAGCAGAGAAACAGGGGACGCCTACGAGCAGTACTTC. Protein product: CATSRETGDAYEQYF.

V is TRBV15 and J is TRBJ2-1; 8 nucleotides agree with TRBD1. Germline CDR1 LNHNV, CDR2 YYDKDF (reference sequence). V was pared by 1 base and J by 6 bases, with 29 bases of the junction left unmatched. The CDR3 has 23 amino acids. The chain's CDR3 is CATSRAPRWDRPYTFTDSNEQFF. The CDR3 DNA reads TGTGCCACCAGCAGAGCCCCGAGATGGGACAGGCCCTACACCTTTACTGATAGCAATGAGCAGTTCTTC.

There are a few counts of this clonotype. V gene TRBV4-1 combines with J gene TRBJ2-7; D unclear. CDR3 length: 17 amino acids. The germline V and J ends were trimmed by 0 bases and 1 base, with 16 bases remaining between them. Per the germline V gene, CDR1 is MGHRA and CDR2 is YSYEKL. The CDR3 DNA is TGCGCCAGCAGCCAAGATTGGGCCGGGTACGCGTCCTACGAGCAGTACTTC. Amino acid sequence: CASSQDWAGYASYEQYF.

The chain couples TRBV5-1 to TRBJ2-7; 8 bases agree with TRBD1. The germline CDR1 and CDR2 sequences are SGHRS and YFSETQ. J was trimmed by 3 bases and V by 6 bases; bases with no gene match: 20. This CDR3 comprises 18 residues. The CDR3 sequence is CASTVSPGGERAYYEQYF. The CDR3 DNA reads as TGCGCCAGCACAGTTTCCCCAGGGGGCGAAAGGGCCTACTACGAGCAGTACTTC.

This clonotype was counted between two and nine times. V usage is TRBV29-1 and J usage is TRBJ1-1; D uncertain. Germline V gene data show CDR1 as SQVTM and CDR2 as ANQGSEA. The length of the CDR3 is 14 residues. Deletions cut 4 bases from V and 0 bases from J, with 12 bases between. The CDR3 is CSVAGRNMNTEAFF. In DNA form, the CDR3 reads TGCAGCGTTGCAGGACGAAATATGAACACTGAAGCTTTCTTT.